This is a list of T cell receptor beta chains from one sample in a study of T cell repertoires in cytomegalovirus infection. Each CDR3 protein gets one entry after TCRdb re-called the reads with MiXCR. The table shows about 340,000 distinct CDR3 sequences, with roughly 29% occurring only once. What these receptors recognize is not known. This material consisted of cultured PBMCs, taken from culture after CMV antigen stimulation. These receptors came from a human donor in good health (CMV status not recorded). Some clones in this sample may be carry-over from other donors' samples. Both conserved end residues are part of each CDR3. Fields, in order: J gene, D gene, V gene, clone size, CDR3 protein, CDR3 DNA. D genes are given only for firm matches. Clone size is shown for a subset of rows, as once, few, many or a class of expanded clone.

>TRBJ2-3|TRBD2|TRBV19|-
CASSNPQTSGGTDTQYF
TGTGCCAGTAGCAACCCCCAAACTAGCGGAGGCACAGATACGCAGTATTTT
>TRBJ1-6|-|TRBV6-6|many
CASTPGPSNSPLHF
TGTGCCAGCACCCCCGGCCCTTCAAATTCACCCCTCCACTTT
>TRBJ2-5|TRBD2|TRBV27|few
CASSAGEQETQYF
TGTGCCAGCAGTGCGGGAGAACAGGAGACCCAGTACTTC
>TRBJ2-7|-|TRBV20-1|-
CSAAGTSYEQYF
TGCAGTGCTGCCGGGACCTCCTACGAGCAGTACTTC
>TRBJ2-7|-|TRBV5-6|-
CASSRGAGSKYEQYF
TGTGCCAGCAGCCGTGGAGCAGGGTCCAAATACGAGCAGTACTTC
>TRBJ2-5|TRBD1|TRBV5-5|-
CASSPDRITRETQYF
TGTGCCAGCAGCCCGGACAGGATCACCCGGGAGACCCAGTACTTC
>TRBJ2-5|TRBD2|TRBV12-3/TRBV12-4|-
CASSSGTSASPHF
TGTGCCAGCAGTTCCGGGACTAGCGCCTCGCCCCACTTC
>TRBJ1-6|-|TRBV4-2|-
CASSQDFTGRRSPLHF
TGTGCCAGCAGCCAAGATTTTACAGGGAGGCGTTCACCCCTCCACTTT
>TRBJ1-5|TRBD1|TRBV7-2|many
CASSLGTGNNQPQHF
TGTGCCAGCAGCCTCGGGACAGGGAACAATCAGCCCCAGCATTTT
>TRBJ2-1|-|TRBV7-8|few
CASSLTGAPFNEQFF
TGTGCCAGCAGCTTAACCGGGGCCCCTTTCAATGAGCAGTTCTTC
>TRBJ2-1|TRBD2|TRBV25-1|-
CASSGRRSGVYNEQFF
TGTGCCAGCAGTGGCCGTCGGAGCGGGGTCTACAATGAGCAGTTCTTC
>TRBJ2-1|-|TRBV27|few
CASSLQGSSNEQFF
TGTGCCAGCAGTTTACAGGGGTCGAGCAATGAGCAGTTCTTC
>TRBJ1-1|-|TRBV11-2|many
CASSLVRADTEAFF
TGTGCCAGCAGCTTAGTCAGGGCCGACACTGAAGCTTTCTTT
>TRBJ1-5|-|TRBV28|-
CASISGVYSNQPQHF
TGTGCCAGCATCTCGGGGGTCTATAGCAATCAGCCCCAGCATTTT
>TRBJ1-2|-|TRBV29-1|few
CTAGSVRDYGYTF
TGCACCGCGGGCTCGGTGCGGGACTATGGCTACACCTTC
>TRBJ2-7|TRBD1|TRBV7-2|many
CASSPDRGRYEQYF
TGTGCCAGCAGCCCGGACAGGGGCAGGTACGAGCAGTACTTC
>TRBJ2-5|TRBD1|TRBV28|-
CASSPRQGRLVQTQYF
TGTGCCAGCAGCCCTCGACAGGGGAGGCTGGTACAGACCCAGTACTTC
>TRBJ1-6|-|TRBV9|-
CASSVGQGAYNSPLHF
TGTGCCAGCAGCGTAGGGCAGGGCGCCTATAATTCACCCCTCCACTTT
>TRBJ1-1|-|TRBV7-2|-
CASSFDLSNTEAFF
TGTGCCAGCAGCTTCGACTTATCGAACACTGAAGCTTTCTTT
>TRBJ1-1|TRBD1|TRBV7-8|many
CASSRDRGNTEAFF
TGTGCCAGCAGCCGGGACAGGGGGAACACTGAAGCTTTCTTT
>TRBJ2-5|-|TRBV7-6|many
CASSGRQEGETQYF
TGTGCCAGCAGCGGGCGGCAGGAAGGCGAGACCCAGTACTTC
>TRBJ2-7|-|TRBV10-3|-
CAISEMGQSAYEQYF
TGTGCCATCAGTGAGATGGGGCAGAGTGCCTACGAGCAGTACTTC
>TRBJ2-5|-|TRBV12-3/TRBV12-4|-
CASSWSAQAKRETQYF
TGTGCCAGCAGTTGGTCGGCGCAGGCGAAACGAGAGACCCAGTACTTC
>TRBJ1-2|TRBD1|TRBV19|-
CASSSRTGRVHGYTF
TGTGCCAGTAGTTCCCGGACAGGGAGAGTCCATGGCTACACCTTC
>TRBJ2-2|-|TRBV19|-
CASSTLTDGELFF
TGTGCCAGTAGTACCTTAACGGACGGGGAGCTGTTTTTT
>TRBJ2-5|-|TRBV11-2|-
CASSLAQAVETQYF
TGTGCCAGCAGCTTAGCCCAAGCCGTAGAGACCCAGTACTTC